These 29 T cell receptor beta chains share one sample of origin, sequenced in a study of PD-1 blockade in classical Hodgkin lymphoma. Method: immunoSEQ multiplex PCR; TCRdb's copy keeps in-frame clones and lacks some. The table lists about 20,000 clones, about 71% of them singletons. Time point defined: cycle 4 day 1 (C4D1), after more than five weeks of nivolumab. All the patients suffered relapse after autologous stem cell transplantation, and brentuximab vedotin exposure differed. The sample consisted of peripheral blood mononuclear cells (PBMCs), taken before the fourth cycle of nivolumab. These receptors originate from a human donor with classical Hodgkin lymphoma.

The V and J genes are TRBV27 and TRBJ1-1; no reliable D call. The length of the CDR3 is 15 residues. Germline V CDR1 and CDR2: MNHEY, SMNVEV (reference sequence). V dropped 5 bases and J dropped 3 bases, with 16 bases sitting between them. The CDR3 protein is CASSPHSARDTEAFF. CDR3 in DNA: TGTGCCAGCAGTCCCCACTCCGCTCGAGACACTGAAGCTTTCTTT.

This chain joins TRBV14 and TRBJ1-1; D is unclear. This CDR3 comprises 14 residues. V lost 2 bases to trimming and J lost 3 bases, with 10 bases between them. The germline V gene encodes CDR1 SGHDN and CDR2 FVKESK. The CDR3 region is CASSQSAGYTEAFF. The CDR3, as DNA: TGTGCCAGCAGCCAATCGGCAGGTTACACTGAAGCTTTCTTT. Full variable domain (rest looked up from reference TRBV14 and TRBJ1-1): EAGVTQFPSHSVIEKGQTVTLRCDPISGHDNLYWYRRVMGKEIKFLLHFVKESKQDESGMPNNRFLAERTGGTYSTLKVQPAELEDSGVYFCASSQSAGYTEAFFGQGTRLTVV.

J is TRBJ2-1 and V is TRBV28, with 7 nucleotides matching TRBD1. The length of the CDR3 is 16 residues. The germline CDR1 and CDR2 sequences are MDHEN and SYDVKM. With 1 base clipped from V and 2 bases from J, the junction kept 5 bases outside the gene matches. In nucleotides, the CDR3 is TGTGCCAGCAGTTTATTGGAAGGGGGCCCCTACAATGAGCAGTTCTTC. It codes for CASSLLEGGPYNEQFF. Drawing the rest from reference TRBV28 and TRBJ2-1, the complete variable domain is DVKVTQSSRYLVKRTGEKVFLECVQDMDHENMFWYRQDPGLGLRLIYFSYDVKMKEKGDIPEGYSVSREKKERFSLILESASTNQTSMYLCASSLLEGGPYNEQFFGPGTRLTVL.

This chain connects TRBV11-2 to TRBJ1-1; tentatively, D is TRBD1 (6 bases). Trimming removed 5 bases from V and 5 bases from J, with 12 bases in between. The V gene's germline CDR1 is SGHAT and CDR2 FQNNGV. The CDR3 contains 13 residues. CDR3 in amino acids: CASSLYRETEAFF. CDR3 DNA: TGTGCCAGCAGCCTATACAGGGAAACTGAAGCTTTCTTT.

The genes are TRBV7-8 and TRBJ2-5; the D gene is possibly TRBD1 (5 bases). This CDR3 has 14 amino acids. Germline V gene data show CDR1 as SGHVS and CDR2 as FQNEAQ. The V gene lost 5 bases and the J gene lost 9 bases, with 19 bases spanning the gap. The CDR3 nucleotides read TGTGCCAGCAGCCTAGGACCCGCGGAAGGGGCCCAGTACTTC. Translating gives CASSLGPAEGAQYF.

This clone showed up just a few times. This chain connects TRBV7-9 to TRBJ2-3, with 12 bases identical to TRBD2. Germline values: CDR1 SEHNR, CDR2 FQNEAQ (reference sequence). With V trimmed by 5 bases and J by 0 bases, 9 bases remained unmatched. This CDR3 has 18 residues. CDR3 nucleotide sequence: TGTGCCAGCAGCCGGACTAGCGGGACACCGACTAGCACAGATACGCAGTATTTT. This gives the protein CASSRTSGTPTSTDTQYF.

V is TRBV7-2 and J is TRBJ1-4; tentative D call: TRBD1 (6 bases). Per germline, CDR1 SGHTA and CDR2 FQGNSA. CDR3 length: 15 amino acids. V gave up 4 bases and J gave up 5 bases, with 14 bases separating them. The CDR3 bases are TGTGCCAGCAGCTCTAGGGGGGGACGGAATGAAAAACTGTTTTTT. Amino acid sequence: CASSSRGGRNEKLFF.

J is TRBJ1-4 and V is TRBV5-1; D gene ambiguous. CDR1 is SGHRS, CDR2 YFSETQ, per germline. This CDR3 spans 13 amino acids. With 4 bases removed from V and 8 bases from J, the gap between germline ends came to 12 bases. CDR3 residues: CASSLQTSEKLFF. The CDR3, as DNA: TGCGCCAGCAGCCTACAAACCTCGGAAAAACTGTTTTTT.

The chain couples TRBV7-2 to TRBJ2-7, with TRBD1 as a possible D gene (6 bases). The CDR3 runs 14 residues. Trimming stripped 5 bases from V and 1 base from J, with 12 bases between. Germline CDR1 is SGHTA and CDR2 is FQGNSA. DNA for the CDR3: TGTGCCAGCAGCCCTGACAGGAATTCCTACGAGCAGTACTTC. This codes for CASSPDRNSYEQYF.

CDR3 sequence (DNA): TGTGCCACTCGACCGGGACTAGCGACCACGACGAACACCGGGGAGCTGTTTTTT. It yields the protein CATRPGLATTTNTGELFF. The chain links TRBV19 to TRBJ2-2, with TRBD2 matching over 10 bases. V gave up 10 bases and J gave up 0 bases; unmatched junction bases: 14. Per the germline V gene, CDR1 is LNHDA and CDR2 is SQIVND (reference sequence). CDR3 length: 18 amino acids.

In its sample, this clone was seen a few times. The rearrangement links TRBV10-2 to TRBJ2-5, with 7 bases fitting TRBD2. V shed 2 bases, J shed 4 bases, and the junction held 7 bases outside the gene matches. Germline CDR1 and CDR2: WSHSY and SAAADI. This CDR3 spans 15 amino acids. This CDR3 reads CASSEGRRELETQYF. The CDR3 coding sequence is TGCGCCAGCAGTGAGGGTCGGCGGGAGTTAGAGACCCAGTACTTC.

By frequency in the sample, this clone is medium-sized. The chain joins TRBV11-3 to TRBJ2-1; 7 bases align to TRBD2. Per the germline V gene, CDR1 is SGHNT and CDR2 is YENEEA. This CDR3 contains 15 residues. V lost 4 bases and J lost 5; bases outside the gene matches: 8. The CDR3 DNA is TGTGCCAGCAGCTCAAGGAGGGAGGGAAACAATGAGCAGTTCTTC. Translation: CASSSRREGNNEQFF.

This chain uses TRBV27 with TRBJ2-1, with D tentatively TRBD2 (5 bases). The CDR3 is 15 amino acids. Germline CDR1 MNHEY, CDR2 SMNVEV (reference sequence). Trimming removed 4 bases at V and 1 base at J, with 11 bases between. The CDR3 is CASSSRERSYNEQFF. In DNA, the CDR3 is TGTGCCAGCAGTTCGAGGGAGAGGTCCTACAATGAGCAGTTCTTC.

The rearrangement joins TRBV19 to TRBJ2-4; D may match TRBD1 or TRBD2 (5 bases each). CDR1 and CDR2 from the germline V gene are LNHDA and SQIVND (reference sequence). The CDR3 is made up of 14 amino acids. Trimming stripped 7 bases from V and 9 bases from J, with 19 bases between. DNA for the CDR3: TGTGCCAGTACCCAAGCCGCCAGGGACGGCATTCAGTACTTC. It translates to CASTQAARDGIQYF.

V is TRBV15 and J is TRBJ2-1; possible D gene TRBD2, 5 bases. From germline, CDR1 is LNHNV and CDR2 YYDKDF (reference sequence). The V end was cut by 1 base, the J end by 1 base, with 11 bases between. This CDR3 region has 16 residues. The CDR3 sequence: CATSRGGADSYNEQFF. CDR3 DNA sequence: TGTGCCACCAGCAGAGGGGGAGCGGATTCCTACAATGAGCAGTTCTTC.

This clone appeared a single time. The chain combines TRBV25-1 with TRBJ1-4, with TRBD1 matching over 7 bases. J lost 4 bases, V lost 0 bases, and 11 bases had no gene match. CDR1 is MGHDK, CDR2 SYGVNS, per germline. The CDR3 spans 18 residues. The CDR3 DNA follows: TGTGCCAGCAGTGAATATCCGAGGGGGCTCTCAGTTAATGAAAAACTGTTTTTT. It specifies CASSEYPRGLSVNEKLFF.

This clone turned up a few times. The V gene is TRBV9, the J gene TRBJ2-3; unclear D gene. The V gene lost 3 bases and the J gene lost 0 bases, with 8 bases spanning the gap. Germline values: CDR1 SGDLS, CDR2 YYNGEE. The CDR3 loop spans 14 amino acids. This CDR3 reads CASSEGGSTDTQYF. CDR3 sequence (DNA): TGTGCCAGCAGCGAGGGCGGAAGCACAGATACGCAGTATTTT.

By sample share, this clone is medium-sized (0.01 to 0.1%). The DNA of the CDR3 is TGTGCCTGGACTCGAGCAGGGGGCTACGAGCAGTACTTC. Translation: CAWTRAGGYEQYF. The chain employs TRBV30 and TRBJ2-7, with TRBD1 matching over 7 bases. The V gene end was trimmed by 4 bases and the J gene end by 3 bases; junction bases not matched to a gene: 6. The CDR3 is 13 residues long. From germline, CDR1 is GTSNPN and CDR2 SVGIG (reference sequence). Combining the CDR3 with reference TRBV30 and TRBJ2-7 gives the whole variable domain SQTIHQWPATLVQPVGSPLSLECTVEGTSNPNLYWYRQAAGRGLQLLFYSVGIGQISSEVPQNLSASRPQDRQFILSSKKLLLSDSGFYLCAWTRAGGYEQYFGPGTRLTVT.

This clone is judged medium-sized. DNA of the CDR3: TGTGCCAGCTCACTTGGGACCTCTGGCGAGCAGTACTTC. Translated: CASSLGTSGEQYF. V usage is TRBV18 and J usage is TRBJ2-7; D could derive from TRBD1 or TRBD2 (5 bases each). In germline, CDR1 is KGHSH, CDR2 LQKENI. CDR3 size: 13 residues. V was cut by 4 bases and J by 6 bases, with 13 bases left in between.

CDR3 coding DNA: TGCGCCAGCAGCCAAGCCGGGACAGGGAGTGCGGATACGCAGTATTTT. It codes for CASSQAGTGSADTQYF. The V call is TRBV4-1, the J call TRBJ2-3; 9 nucleotides line up with TRBD1. V was pared by 1 base and J by 6 bases, with 8 bases of the junction left unmatched. The germline V gene has CDR1 MGHRA and CDR2 YSYEKL. This CDR3 is built from 16 residues.

The chain combines TRBV9 with TRBJ1-1, with D possibly matching TRBD1 (6 bases). The CDR3 contains 16 residues. Germline lookup yields CDR1 SGDLS and CDR2 YYNGEE. V dropped 0 bases and J dropped 5 bases, with 17 bases sitting between them. The CDR3 region is CASSVASSGGDTEAFF. Written as DNA, the CDR3 is TGTGCCAGCAGCGTAGCTAGTTCCGGGGGCGATACTGAAGCTTTCTTT.

The chain employs TRBV2 and TRBJ2-7; no clear D gene. In germline, CDR1 is SNHLY, CDR2 FYNNEI. This CDR3 region has 14 residues. With 7 bases removed from V and 2 bases from J, the gap between germline ends came to 15 bases. CDR3 DNA: TGTGCCAGCATCCCGGACCGAACCGCCTACGAGCAGTACTTC. Its translation is CASIPDRTAYEQYF.

The V and J genes are TRBV11-2 and TRBJ2-3; 8 positions match TRBD1. CDR1 and CDR2 (germline): SGHAT, FQNNGV. J lost 6 bases, V lost 3 bases, and 5 bases had no gene match. The CDR3 sequence is 14 residues long. The CDR3 nucleotides read TGTGCCAGCAGCTTCCAGGGGGCAGGGGATACGCAGTATTTT. Translating gives CASSFQGAGDTQYF.

The chain recombines TRBV6-1 with TRBJ2-2, with D possibly being TRBD1 or TRBD2 (5 bases each). The CDR3 sequence is 13 residues long. Germline-derived CDR1 and CDR2 are MNHNS and SASEGT. Trimming took 8 bases from V and 5 from J, leaving 12 bases between them. This CDR3 reads CASGRGTTGELFF. The CDR3, as DNA: TGTGCCAGCGGGAGAGGGACGACCGGGGAGCTGTTTTTT.

The rearrangement links TRBV6-1 to TRBJ2-1; 11 bases are shared with TRBD2. V dropped 3 bases and J dropped 5; count of bases not matched to a gene: 0. This CDR3 contains 14 residues. Germline values: CDR1 MNHNS, CDR2 SASEGT. The CDR3 DNA is TGTGCCAGCAGTGATAGCGGGAGGGACAATGAGCAGTTCTTC. It translates to CASSDSGRDNEQFF.

V and J are TRBV6-5 and TRBJ1-2; possible D gene TRBD1, 6 bases. Germline V gene lookup returns CDR1 MNHEY and CDR2 SVGAGI. CDR3 size: 13 residues. The V end was cut by 2 bases, the J end by 6 bases, with 10 bases between. The CDR3 loop is CASSYGPGDGYTF. CDR3 coding DNA: TGTGCCAGCAGTTACGGTCCAGGGGATGGCTACACCTTC.

This sequence joins TRBV19 and TRBJ2-1; D possibly corresponds to TRBD2 (5 bases). Germline loops: CDR1 LNHDA, CDR2 SQIVND (reference sequence). The CDR3 length is 14 residues. The ends were cut back, 5 bases at V and 6 bases at J, with 14 bases in the middle. DNA for the CDR3: TGTGCCAGTAGTTTCGAGGGAGCTGGCAATGAGCAGTTCTTC. Translated: CASSFEGAGNEQFF.

A word on this clone: This sample includes further DNA sequences coding for the same CDR3. The J gene is TRBJ2-1, the V gene TRBV27; D is perhaps TRBD2 (5 bases). The CDR3 is 12 amino acids. V was clipped by 2 bases and J by 8 bases, with 7 bases between them. Germline CDR1 MNHEY, CDR2 SMNVEV (reference sequence). The CDR3 nucleotides are TGTGCCAGCAGTTTACTCGGGGATGAGCAGTTCTTC. Translation: CASSLLGDEQFF.

This clone is large in the sample. The chain has TRBV14 and TRBJ2-7; 8 bases are a match to TRBD2. CDR1 and CDR2 from the germline V gene are SGHDN and FVKESK. The CDR3 runs to 15 residues. J lost 6 bases, V lost 4 bases, and 11 bases had no gene match. CDR3 nucleotide sequence: TGTGCCAGCAGCCCTACTCCGGGACTAGTTTCCGAGCAGTACTTC. Protein: CASSPTPGLVSEQYF.